The present T cell receptor (beta chain) was sequenced within a study of T cells after yellow fever vaccination. Germline CDR1 MNHNS, CDR2 SASEGT. This CDR3 region has 16 residues. V was shortened by 7 bases and J by 2 bases, with 21 bases between the two germline ends. Overall study findings and caveats: The secondary response was weaker, and its peak arrived faster, on day 5 versus 15. Booster samples showed a return of most primary-vaccination clones (around 96% CD4, about 85% CD8).

The 5'RACE template-switching step produced TCR cDNA and added a universal primer site and UMIs. TCRdb re-called the 5' RACE reads through MiXCR, storing one row per CDR3 protein. The data hold about 300,000 distinct CDR3 sequences, with roughly 9% observed a single time. This clonotype was detected only a few times. Its target is not known. The TCR comes from a man aged 18-30 years who received the YFV17D yellow fever vaccine. The J gene is TRBJ2-7, the V gene TRBV6-1; tentative D call: TRBD1 (6 bases). This material consisted of CD4+ T cells sorted from PBMCs, taken 5 days after the yellow fever booster vaccination. CDR3 coding DNA: TGTGCCAGCAATAAGGGTAGAGACAGGAGCGCCTACGAGCAGTACTTC. It codes for CASNKGRDRSAYEQYF.